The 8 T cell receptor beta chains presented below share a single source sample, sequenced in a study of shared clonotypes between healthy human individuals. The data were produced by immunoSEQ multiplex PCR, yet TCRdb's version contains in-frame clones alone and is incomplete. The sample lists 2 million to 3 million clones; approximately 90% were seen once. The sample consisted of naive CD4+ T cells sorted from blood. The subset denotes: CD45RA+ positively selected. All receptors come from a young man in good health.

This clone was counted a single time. The CDR3 here is CASSYGQTTDTQYF. The DNA of the CDR3 is TGTGCCAGCAGCTATGGACAGACCACAGATACGCAGTATTTT. The chain uses TRBV11-3 and TRBJ2-3; possible D gene TRBD1, 6 bases. This CDR3 region has 14 residues. CDR1 and CDR2 (germline): SGHNT, YENEEA. V was cut by 4 bases and J by 2 bases, with 10 bases left in between.

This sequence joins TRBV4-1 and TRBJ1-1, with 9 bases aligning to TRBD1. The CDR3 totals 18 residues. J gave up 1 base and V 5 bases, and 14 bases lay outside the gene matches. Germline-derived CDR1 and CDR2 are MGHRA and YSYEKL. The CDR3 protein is CASSLWTGVKFGNTEAFF. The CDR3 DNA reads TGCGCCAGCAGCTTATGGACAGGGGTCAAGTTTGGGAACACTGAAGCTTTCTTT.

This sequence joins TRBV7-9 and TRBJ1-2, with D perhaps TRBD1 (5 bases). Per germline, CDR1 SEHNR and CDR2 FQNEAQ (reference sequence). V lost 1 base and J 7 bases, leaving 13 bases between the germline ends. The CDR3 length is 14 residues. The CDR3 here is CASSLVSEGPGYTF. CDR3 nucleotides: TGTGCCAGCAGCTTAGTTTCGGAGGGGCCTGGCTACACCTTC.

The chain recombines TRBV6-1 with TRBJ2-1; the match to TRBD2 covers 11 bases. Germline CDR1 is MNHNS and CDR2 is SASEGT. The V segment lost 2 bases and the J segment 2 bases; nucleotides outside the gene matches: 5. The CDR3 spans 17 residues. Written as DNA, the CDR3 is TGTGCCAGCAGTGAAATCCCACTAGCGGGGGCCTACAATGAGCAGTTCTTC. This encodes CASSEIPLAGAYNEQFF.

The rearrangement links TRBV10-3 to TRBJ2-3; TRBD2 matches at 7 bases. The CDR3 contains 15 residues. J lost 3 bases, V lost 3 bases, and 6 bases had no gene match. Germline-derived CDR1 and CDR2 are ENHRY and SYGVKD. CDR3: CAISDWGGKTDTQYF. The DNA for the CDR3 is TGTGCCATCAGTGATTGGGGGGGGAAAACAGATACGCAGTATTTT.

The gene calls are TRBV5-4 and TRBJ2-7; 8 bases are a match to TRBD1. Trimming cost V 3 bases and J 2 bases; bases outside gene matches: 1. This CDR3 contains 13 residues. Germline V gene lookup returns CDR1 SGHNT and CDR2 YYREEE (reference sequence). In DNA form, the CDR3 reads TGTGCCAGCAGCTCACAGGGGGCCTACGAGCAGTACTTC. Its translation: CASSSQGAYEQYF.

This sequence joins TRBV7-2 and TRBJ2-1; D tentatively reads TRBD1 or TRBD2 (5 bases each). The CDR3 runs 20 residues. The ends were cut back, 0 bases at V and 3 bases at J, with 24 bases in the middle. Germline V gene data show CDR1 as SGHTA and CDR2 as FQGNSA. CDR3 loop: CASSLAAGTDLIGGYNEQFF. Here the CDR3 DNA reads TGTGCCAGCAGCTTAGCTGCCGGGACGGACCTAATAGGAGGCTACAATGAGCAGTTCTTC.

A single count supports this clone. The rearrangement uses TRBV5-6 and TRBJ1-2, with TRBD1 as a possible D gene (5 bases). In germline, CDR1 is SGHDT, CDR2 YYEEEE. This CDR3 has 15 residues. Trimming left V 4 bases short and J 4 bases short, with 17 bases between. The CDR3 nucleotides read TGTGCCAGCAGCGATGGTAGAGGGGCTGGCTATGGCTACACCTTC. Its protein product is CASSDGRGAGYGYTF.